This TCR beta chain comes out of a study of blood T cell repertoires in COVID-19. The method was immunoSEQ multiplex PCR; TCRdb's version includes in-frame clones alone and lacks a portion of them. The repertoire holds fewer than 400,000 clones, with 85% to 90% as singletons. The germline CDR1 and CDR2 sequences are SNHLY and FYNNEI. The CDR3 length is 14 residues. V gave up 4 bases and J gave up 0 bases, with 9 bases separating them. The TCR comes from a woman younger than 45 with COVID-19, enrolled during active disease. This chain links TRBV2 with TRBJ1-1; D is unresolved. What was sequenced was peripheral blood. The CDR3, as DNA: TGTGCCAGCAGTGTCCCAGGTCTGAACACTGAAGCTTTCTTT. Its protein product is CASSVPGLNTEAFF. Variable domain in full (rest from reference TRBV2 and TRBJ1-1): EPEVTQTPSHQVTQMGQEVILRCVPISNHLYFYWYRQILGQKVEFLVSFYNNEISEKSEIFDDQFSVERPDGSNFTLKIRSTKLEDSAMYFCASSVPGLNTEAFFGQGTRLTVV.